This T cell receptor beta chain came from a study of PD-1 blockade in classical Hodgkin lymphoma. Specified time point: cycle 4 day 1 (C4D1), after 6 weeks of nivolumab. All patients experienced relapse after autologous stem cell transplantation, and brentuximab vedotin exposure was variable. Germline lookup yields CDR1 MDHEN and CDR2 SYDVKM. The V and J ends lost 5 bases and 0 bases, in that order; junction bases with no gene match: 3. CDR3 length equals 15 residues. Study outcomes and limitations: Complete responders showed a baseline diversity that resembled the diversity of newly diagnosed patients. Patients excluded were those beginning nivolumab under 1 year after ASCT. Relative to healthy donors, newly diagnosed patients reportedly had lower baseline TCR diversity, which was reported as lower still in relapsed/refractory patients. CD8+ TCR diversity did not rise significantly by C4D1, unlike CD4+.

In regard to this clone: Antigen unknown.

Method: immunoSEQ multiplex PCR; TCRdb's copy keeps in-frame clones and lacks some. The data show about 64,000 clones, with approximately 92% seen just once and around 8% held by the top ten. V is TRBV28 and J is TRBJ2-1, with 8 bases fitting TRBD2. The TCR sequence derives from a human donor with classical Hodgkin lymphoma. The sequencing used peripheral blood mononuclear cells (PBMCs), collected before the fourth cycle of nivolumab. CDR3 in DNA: TGTGCCAGCAGTGCAAGCGGGGGCTCCTACAATGAGCAGTTCTTC. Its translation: CASSASGGSYNEQFF.